The clone carrying this T cell receptor beta chain was recorded once. Losses at the gene ends were 5 bases for V and 7 bases for J; bases not matched to a gene: 7. Germline CDR1 and CDR2: SGHVS and FNYEAQ. The CDR3 contains 14 residues. The protocol was immunoSEQ multiplex PCR, while the TCRdb copy is restricted to in-frame clones and leaves out a portion. The sample lists fewer than 200,000 clones; about 85% were seen once. These data belong to a study of blood T cell repertoires in COVID-19. This sequence originates from a woman of 80 years or more with acute or convalescent COVID-19. This chain uses TRBV7-6 with TRBJ1-1; 10 bases are shared with TRBD1. The sample consisted of peripheral blood. CDR3 loop: CASSLGTGAGEAFF. CDR3 coding DNA: TGTGCCAGCAGCCTCGGGACAGGGGCAGGTGAAGCTTTCTTT.